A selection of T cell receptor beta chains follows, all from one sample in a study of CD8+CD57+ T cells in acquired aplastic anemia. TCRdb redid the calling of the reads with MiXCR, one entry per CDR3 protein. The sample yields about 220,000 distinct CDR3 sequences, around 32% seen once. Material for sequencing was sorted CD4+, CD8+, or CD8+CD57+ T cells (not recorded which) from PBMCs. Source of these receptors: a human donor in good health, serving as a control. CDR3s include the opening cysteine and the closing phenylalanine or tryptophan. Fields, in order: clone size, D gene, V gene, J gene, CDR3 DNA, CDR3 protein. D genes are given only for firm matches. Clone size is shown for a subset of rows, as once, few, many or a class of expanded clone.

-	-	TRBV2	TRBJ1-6	TGTGCCAGCAGTGGTCTGGGGTTCAATTCACCCCTCCACTTT	CASSGLGFNSPLHF
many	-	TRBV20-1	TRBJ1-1	TGCAGTGCGACTTCGGGACTCGGGAACACTGAAGCTTTCTTT	CSATSGLGNTEAFF
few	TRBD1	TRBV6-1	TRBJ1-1	TGTGCCAGCACCGAACCCGGGACAGGGTTACCTTTCTTT	CASTEPGTGLPFF
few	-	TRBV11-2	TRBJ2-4	TGTGCCAGCAGCTTAGAGGGCAGGGGGGGCAAAAACATTCAGTACTTC	CASSLEGRGGKNIQYF
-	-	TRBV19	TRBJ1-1	TGTGCCAGTAGTATTAATCAGGGCAAACCGAGAGAAGCTTTCTTT	CASSINQGKPREAFF
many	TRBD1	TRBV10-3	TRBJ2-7	TGTGCCATCAGTGAGCGCCTCTCCGGGACAGGAGCCTACGAGCAGTACTTC	CAISERLSGTGAYEQYF
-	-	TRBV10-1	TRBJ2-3	TGCGCCAGCAGTGAGTCGGGGGGGGCCGAGGAGCAGTATTTT	CASSESGGAEEQYF
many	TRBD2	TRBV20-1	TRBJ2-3	TGCAGTGCTAGAGAGCGACTAGCGGAGGCAACAGATACGCAGTATTTT	CSARERLAEATDTQYF
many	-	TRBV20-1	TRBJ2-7	TGCAGTGCGGTCGGGACCTTCGAGCAGTACTTC	CSAVGTFEQYF
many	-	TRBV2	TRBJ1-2	TGTGCCAGCAGTGAATCCGCAAACTATGGCTACACCTTC	CASSESANYGYTF
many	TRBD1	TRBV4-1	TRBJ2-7	TGCGCCAGCAGCCAAGTGGGACAGGGGGTAGACGAGCAGTACTTC	CASSQVGQGVDEQYF
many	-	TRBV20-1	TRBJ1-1	TGCAGTGCGGAGGGACGGACGAACACTGAAGCTTTCTTT	CSAEGRTNTEAFF
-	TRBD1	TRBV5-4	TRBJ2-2	TGTGCCAGCAGCTTGCACAGGGGAATCACCGGGGAGCTGTTTTTT	CASSLHRGITGELFF
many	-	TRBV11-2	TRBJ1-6	TGTGCCAGCAGCTTAGTGGGATTTCGGAGCTCCTATAATTCACCCCTCCACTTT	CASSLVGFRSSYNSPLHF
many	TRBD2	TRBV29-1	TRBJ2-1	TGCAGCGGGCTAGCGGGAGCGTTGGGTGAGCAGTTCTTC	CSGLAGALGEQFF
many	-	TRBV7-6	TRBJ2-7	TGTGCCAGCAGCTTGATACAGGGTGGCGAGCAGTACTTC	CASSLIQGGEQYF
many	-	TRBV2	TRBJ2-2	TGTGCCAGCAGCGCAAAAGGGACCGGGGAGCTGTTTTTT	CASSAKGTGELFF
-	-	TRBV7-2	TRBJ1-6	TGTGCCACCGGGAACAGACAGACTACACCCCTCCACTTT	CATGNRQTTPLHF
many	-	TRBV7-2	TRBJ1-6	TGTGCCAGCAGCCCCCGAATCGTGGGGAAACCTCCCCTCCACTTT	CASSPRIVGKPPLHF
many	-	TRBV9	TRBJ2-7	TGTGCCAGCAGCGGAGTACACAGCGAGCAGTACTTC	CASSGVHSEQYF
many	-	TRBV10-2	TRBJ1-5	TGCGCCAGCACCGCGGGTGGCCAGCCCCAGCATTTT	CASTAGGQPQHF
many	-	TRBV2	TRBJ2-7	TGTGCCAGCAGTGAGTATGGGGGACTTCTACTTTACGAGCAGTACTTC	CASSEYGGLLLYEQYF
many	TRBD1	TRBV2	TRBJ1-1	TGTGCCAGCGTAGAACAGGGGGCCTCAAACACTGAAGCTTTCTTT	CASVEQGASNTEAFF
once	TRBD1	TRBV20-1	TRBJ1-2	TGCAGTGCCAGCAGTTCTCAGGGGGCCTATGGCTACACCTTC	CSASSSQGAYGYTF
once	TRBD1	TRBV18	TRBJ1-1	TGTGCCAGCTCACCAAGGATCCAGGGGGCCGGTGGTACTGAAGCTTTCTTT	CASSPRIQGAGGTEAFF
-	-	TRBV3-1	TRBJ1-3	TGTGCCAGCAGCCAAGGTGGCCAGTTATCTGGAAACACCATATATTTT	CASSQGGQLSGNTIYF
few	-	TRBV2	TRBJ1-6	TGTGCCAGCCCAGGACGTTCACCCCTCCACTTT	CASPGRSPLHF
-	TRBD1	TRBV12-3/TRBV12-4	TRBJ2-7	TGTGCCAGCAGCAAAGGGACAGGGGTTCGCTACGAGCAGTACTTC	CASSKGTGVRYEQYF
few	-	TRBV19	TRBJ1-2	TGTGCCAGTACCCTGTTGACAGCTAACTATGGCTACACCTTC	CASTLLTANYGYTF